Following are 22 T cell receptor beta chains from one sample sequenced in a study of T cells in localized non-small cell lung cancer. Only in-frame clones appear in the TCRdb table, and some are missing; sequencing was by immunoSEQ multiplex PCR. The sample shows approximately 26,000 clones, over 70% of them seen only once. The sequenced sample was peripheral blood, obtained before any cancer treatment. These receptors all stem from a man aged 40 to 69 with stage III squamous cell lung carcinoma.

V usage is TRBV11-2 and J usage is TRBJ2-1; D tentatively reads TRBD1 or TRBD2 (5 bases each). Trimming pared 0 bases from V and 9 bases from J, leaving 9 bases between. CDR1 and CDR2 (germline): SGHAT, FQNNGV. The CDR3 runs to 13 residues. This CDR3 reads CASSLEWGSEQFF. DNA of the CDR3: TGTGCCAGCAGCTTAGAGTGGGGGAGTGAGCAGTTCTTC.

The V gene is TRBV9, the J gene TRBJ2-3, with TRBD2 as a possible D gene (6 bases). The CDR3 length is 17 residues. The V gene lost 4 bases and the J gene lost 2 bases, with 20 bases spanning the gap. Looked up from germline, CDR1 is SGDLS and CDR2 is YYNGEE. CDR3 in amino acids: CASSPFGGALDTDTQYF. In DNA, the CDR3 is TGTGCCAGCAGCCCTTTCGGCGGGGCGCTGGACACAGATACGCAGTATTTT.

V usage is TRBV6-6 and J usage is TRBJ1-4, with 7 bases aligning to TRBD1. This CDR3 is built from 15 residues. The trim removed 4 bases at V and 10 bases at J, leaving 12 bases unmatched. Per the germline V gene, CDR1 is MNHNY and CDR2 is SVGAGI (reference sequence). The CDR3 here is CASSSTGTAGGKLFF. CDR3 bases: TGTGCCAGCAGTTCTACCGGGACAGCGGGCGGAAAACTGTTTTTT.

The chain is built from TRBV4-2 and TRBJ1-5; D call uncertain. The germline CDR1 and CDR2 sequences are LGHNA and YNFKEQ. This CDR3 region has 18 residues. The V end lost 2 bases, the J end lost 3 bases, and 20 bases lay between the germline ends. DNA for the CDR3: TGTGCCAGCAGCCAAAGATCAGAGGGTGCGGGTGACAATCAGCCCCAGCATTTT. Protein: CASSQRSEGAGDNQPQHF.

This clone has a handful of counts. The genes are TRBV5-4 and TRBJ1-4; tentative D call: TRBD1 (5 bases). The CDR3 spans 15 residues. Trimming left V 0 bases short and J 2 bases short, with 8 bases between. Germline loops: CDR1 SGHNT, CDR2 YYREEE (reference sequence). CDR3 loop: CASSLGGATNEKLFF. CDR3 nucleotides: TGTGCCAGCAGCTTGGGAGGGGCTACTAATGAAAAACTGTTTTTT.

The V gene is TRBV11-2, the J gene TRBJ1-1; D unclear. CDR3 length: 11 residues. The germline V gene encodes CDR1 SGHAT and CDR2 FQNNGV. V was trimmed by 2 bases and J by 9 bases, leaving 7 bases between them. The CDR3 reads CASSLSRQAFF. In DNA, the CDR3 is TGTGCCAGCAGCTTATCTAGGCAAGCTTTCTTT.

In DNA, the CDR3 is TGTGCCAGCAGCGCCTCAGCGGGAGTGGGGGAGACCCAGTACTTC. Translation gives CASSASAGVGETQYF. J is TRBJ2-5 and V is TRBV9; 8 bases map to TRBD2. V dropped 3 bases and J dropped 5; count of bases not matched to a gene: 9. Germline-derived CDR1 and CDR2 are SGDLS and YYNGEE. There are 15 residues in the CDR3.

The V gene is TRBV19, the J gene TRBJ2-5; D is unclear. The CDR3 has 14 amino acids. In germline, CDR1 is LNHDA, CDR2 SQIVND (reference sequence). Trimming took 1 base from V and 5 from J, leaving 11 bases between them. CDR3 sequence (DNA): TGTGCCAGTAGTATAGCCGGCCGTCCGGAGACCCAGTACTTC. It yields the protein CASSIAGRPETQYF.

The chain uses TRBV9 and TRBJ2-7, with 8 bases fitting TRBD1. The CDR3 has 14 residues. V was clipped by 6 bases and J by 2 bases; unmatched bases: 7. Germline CDR1 and CDR2: SGDLS and YYNGEE. This CDR3 is CASTPDRVPYEQYF. The CDR3 DNA is TGTGCCAGCACCCCGGACAGGGTCCCCTACGAGCAGTACTTC. Together with reference TRBV9 and TRBJ2-7, the CDR3 gives the full variable domain: DSGVTQTPKHLITATGQRVTLRCSPRSGDLSVYWYQQSLDQGLQFLIQYYNGEERAKGNILERFSAQQFPDLHSELNLSSLELGDSALYFCASTPDRVPYEQYFGPGTRLTVT.

In nucleotides, the CDR3 is TGTGCCCCCGCCGGGACTAGCGGCATATCGGGCTCCTACAATGAGCAGTTCTTC. It specifies CAPAGTSGISGSYNEQFF. The chain couples TRBV10-3 to TRBJ2-1; 11 bases are a match to TRBD2. Looked up from germline, CDR1 is ENHRY and CDR2 is SYGVKD. J lost 0 bases, V lost 11 bases, and 15 bases had no gene match. The CDR3 totals 18 residues.

The J gene is TRBJ2-2, the V gene TRBV5-5; D not resolved. The V gene's germline CDR1 is SGHKS and CDR2 YYEKEE (reference sequence). V dropped 1 base and J dropped 5 bases, with 12 bases sitting between them. The CDR3 is 15 residues long. CDR3 region: CASSLWWEPTGELFF. In nucleotides, the CDR3 is TGTGCCAGCAGCTTGTGGTGGGAACCGACCGGGGAGCTGTTTTTT.

This clone was detected once. The chain is built from TRBV27 and TRBJ2-7; D gene unclear. This CDR3 has 12 amino acids. CDR1 MNHEY and CDR2 SMNVEV come from the germline V gene (reference sequence). Between the trimmed V and J ends, which lost 6 bases and 3 bases, there was a span of 9 bases. The CDR3 DNA sequence: TGTGCCAGCAGGAGACTGGGCTACGAGCAGTACTTC. It is translated as CASRRLGYEQYF.

This chain links TRBV7-2 with TRBJ2-7; D is unresolved. Germline lookup yields CDR1 SGHTA and CDR2 FQGNSA. V was shortened by 4 bases and J by 0 bases, with 10 bases between the two germline ends. This CDR3 comprises 14 residues. The CDR3 nucleotides are TGTGCCAGCAGCTCCAACCGGGTCTCCTACGAGCAGTACTTC. It yields the protein CASSSNRVSYEQYF. The full variable domain, rest sourced from reference TRBV7-2 and TRBJ2-7, is GAGVSQSPSNKVTEKGKDVELRCDPISGHTALYWYRQSLGQGLEFLIYFQGNSAPDKSGLPSDRFSAERTGGSVSTLTIQRTQQEDSAVYLCASSSNRVSYEQYFGPGTRLTVT.

The V and J genes are TRBV6-1 and TRBJ1-3; D is ambiguous. Germline assignment: CDR1 MNHNS and CDR2 SASEGT. Between the trimmed V and J ends, which lost 5 bases and 0 bases, there was a span of 8 bases. The CDR3 runs 14 residues. CDR3 bases: TGTGCCAGCAGTCCGGGGATCTCTGGAAACACCATATATTTT. It specifies CASSPGISGNTIYF.

The V and J genes are TRBV7-9 and TRBJ2-5; TRBD1 aligns across 8 bases. The CDR3 contains 15 residues. V lost 5 bases and J lost 3; bases outside the gene matches: 8. Germline V CDR1 and CDR2: SEHNR, FQNEAQ (reference sequence). The CDR3, as DNA: TGTGCCAGCAGCCCCCCCCCGACAGGGGAAGAGACCCAGTACTTC. Translated, it gives CASSPPPTGEETQYF.

The genes are TRBV4-1 and TRBJ1-1; TRBD1 is a possible D gene (6 bases). This CDR3 spans 14 amino acids. V was clipped by 3 bases and J by 1 base, with 9 bases between them. From germline, CDR1 is MGHRA and CDR2 YSYEKL. CDR3 sequence: CASSQSTGNTEAFF. In DNA form, the CDR3 reads TGCGCCAGCAGCCAGTCGACAGGGAACACTGAAGCTTTCTTT.

As to this clone: A read error may produce the germline difference seen at one junction end. Here the CDR3 DNA reads TGCGCCAGCGGTGATAGCGGATACACAGATACGCAGTATTTT. This gives the protein CASGDSGYTDTQYF. V and J are TRBV10-2 and TRBJ2-3, with D possibly being TRBD2 (6 bases). CDR3 length: 14 amino acids. CDR1 and CDR2 from the germline V gene are WSHSY and SAAADI.

The DNA of the CDR3 is TGTGCCAGCAGTGAGCCCGCGGCAGGGCTCTACGAGCAGTACGTC. It codes for CASSEPAAGLYEQYV. The rearrangement joins TRBV6-1 to TRBJ2-7; perhaps TRBD1 as D (5 bases). The V and J ends lost 3 bases and 3 bases respectively, with 15 bases between them. The CDR3 spans 15 residues. CDR1 MNHNS and CDR2 SASEGT come from the germline V gene.

The V and J genes are TRBV10-1 and TRBJ1-1; tentative D call: TRBD1 (6 bases). This CDR3 region has 14 residues. The V end was cut by 8 bases, the J end by 4 bases, with 17 bases between. Per the germline V gene, CDR1 is WNHNN and CDR2 is SYGVQD (reference sequence). The CDR3 coding sequence is TGCGCCAGCCGAAGGGGGGGGGAAAGCACTGAAGCTTTCTTT. Amino acids: CASRRGGESTEAFF.

The rearrangement joins TRBV7-8 to TRBJ1-5; D uncertain. V shed 5 bases and J shed 7 bases, with 18 bases lying between them. Per germline, CDR1 SGHVS and CDR2 FQNEAQ. This CDR3 region has 15 residues. The CDR3 loop is CASSKGRDVRQPQHF. The CDR3 nucleotides read TGTGCCAGCAGCAAGGGAAGGGATGTACGGCAGCCCCAGCATTTT.

This clone was detected once. The chain links TRBV5-1 to TRBJ2-1, with 13 nucleotides matching TRBD2. Losses at the gene ends were 0 bases for V and 8 bases for J; bases not matched to a gene: 5. The V gene's germline CDR1 is SGHRS and CDR2 YFSETQ. This CDR3 has 16 residues. CDR3 region: CASSLGTSGSSDEQFF. CDR3 coding DNA: TGCGCCAGCAGCTTGGGGACTAGCGGGAGTAGTGATGAGCAGTTCTTC.

The V call is TRBV19, the J call TRBJ2-2; D is unresolved. The CDR3 runs to 14 residues. Germline CDR1 and CDR2: LNHDA and SQIVND (reference sequence). V was shortened by 1 base and J by 1 base, with 4 bases between the two germline ends. CDR3 in amino acids: CASSIVGNTGELFF. The CDR3 DNA sequence: TGTGCCAGTAGTATAGTTGGGAACACCGGGGAGCTGTTTTTT.